These 5 T cell receptor beta chains share one sample of origin, sequenced in a study of OX40 agonist ivuxolimab in advanced cancers. Sequencing was performed with immunoSEQ multiplex PCR; in TCRdb, only in-frame clones are kept and a portion is missing. Seen here are over 60,000 clones, 75% to 90% observed once, and the top ten hold roughly 1%. The sample in question was CD4+ or CD8+ T cells sorted from blood, obtained in a trial of the OX40 agonist ivuxolimab. The receptors stem from an adult with an advanced solid tumor such as melanoma, head and neck, liver or kidney cancer.

V usage is TRBV27 and J usage is TRBJ1-5; TRBD1 matches 7 bases. Germline values: CDR1 MNHEY, CDR2 SMNVEV (reference sequence). J gave up 0 bases and V 6 bases, and 8 bases lay outside the gene matches. CDR3 size: 16 residues. The CDR3, as DNA: TGTGCCAGCAGGCTTCAGGGACAGTATAGCAATCAGCCCCAGCATTTT. This gives the protein CASRLQGQYSNQPQHF.

This chain uses TRBV9 with TRBJ1-4, with D possibly matching TRBD1 (5 bases). Germline CDR1 SGDLS, CDR2 YYNGEE. Trimming took 2 bases from V and 3 from J, leaving 11 bases between them. CDR3 length equals 15 residues. The CDR3 reads CASSVDWGANEKLFF. CDR3 in DNA: TGTGCCAGCAGCGTCGACTGGGGGGCTAATGAAAAACTGTTTTTT. The full variable domain, rest sourced from reference TRBV9 and TRBJ1-4, is DSGVTQTPKHLITATGQRVTLRCSPRSGDLSVYWYQQSLDQGLQFLIQYYNGEERAKGNILERFSAQQFPDLHSELNLSSLELGDSALYFCASSVDWGANEKLFFGSGTQLSVL.

The J gene is TRBJ2-5, the V gene TRBV5-5; TRBD2 matches 12 bases. CDR3 size: 15 residues. V shed 0 bases and J 4 bases; nucleotides not matched to a gene: 1. From germline, CDR1 is SGHKS and CDR2 YYEKEE (reference sequence). Written as DNA, the CDR3 is TGTGCCAGCAGCTTGGGACTAGCGGGAGTAGAGACCCAGTACTTC. Its translation is CASSLGLAGVETQYF.

The chain recombines TRBV10-1 with TRBJ2-7; 13 bases agree with TRBD2. Per germline, CDR1 WNHNN and CDR2 SYGVQD (reference sequence). Trimming at V came to 4 bases and at J to 2 bases, leaving 2 bases not matched to a gene. This CDR3 spans 15 amino acids. The CDR3 bases are TGCGCCAGCAGTGGGACTAGCGGGAGTGCCTACGAGCAGTACTTC. It is translated as CASSGTSGSAYEQYF.

The J gene is TRBJ1-2, the V gene TRBV10-3; 9 bases agree with TRBD1. Germline CDR1 ENHRY, CDR2 SYGVKD. The CDR3 extends over 14 amino acids. The trim removed 4 bases at V and 8 bases at J, leaving 8 bases unmatched. In DNA, the CDR3 is TGTGCCATCAGTGGGACAGGGGTATCAGGAGGCTACACCTTC. It translates to CAISGTGVSGGYTF.